This TCR beta chain was captured in a study of shared clonotypes between healthy human individuals. Overall study results and limits: What rarefaction showed was incomplete sorted-subset sequencing despite large depth. Enrolling few donors narrowed the genetic and exposure-history diversity that was represented.

A remark on this clone: Its antigen is not identified.

CDR3 length equals 13 residues. The V gene's germline CDR1 is GTSNPN and CDR2 SVGIG (reference sequence). The germline V and J ends were trimmed by 1 base and 3 bases, with 10 bases remaining between them. Terminally differentiated effector memory CD45RA+ cells were excluded from the naive CD8 cells, which were CD45RO-negative and positively selected for CCR7. Genomic DNA of each subset was evenly split across several immunoSEQ plates. Assay used: immunoSEQ multiplex PCR; TCRdb lists only in-frame clones, some missing. The sample lists about 1,800,000 clones, about 95% occurring once. The V and J genes are TRBV30 and TRBJ2-7; D is perhaps TRBD1 (5 bases). Specimen: naive CD8+ T cells sorted from blood. The receptor was isolated from a man between 18 and 35 years old in good health. The CDR3 protein is CAWSAAGRYEQYF. CDR3 DNA: TGTGCCTGGAGTGCGGCAGGGCGCTACGAGCAGTACTTC.